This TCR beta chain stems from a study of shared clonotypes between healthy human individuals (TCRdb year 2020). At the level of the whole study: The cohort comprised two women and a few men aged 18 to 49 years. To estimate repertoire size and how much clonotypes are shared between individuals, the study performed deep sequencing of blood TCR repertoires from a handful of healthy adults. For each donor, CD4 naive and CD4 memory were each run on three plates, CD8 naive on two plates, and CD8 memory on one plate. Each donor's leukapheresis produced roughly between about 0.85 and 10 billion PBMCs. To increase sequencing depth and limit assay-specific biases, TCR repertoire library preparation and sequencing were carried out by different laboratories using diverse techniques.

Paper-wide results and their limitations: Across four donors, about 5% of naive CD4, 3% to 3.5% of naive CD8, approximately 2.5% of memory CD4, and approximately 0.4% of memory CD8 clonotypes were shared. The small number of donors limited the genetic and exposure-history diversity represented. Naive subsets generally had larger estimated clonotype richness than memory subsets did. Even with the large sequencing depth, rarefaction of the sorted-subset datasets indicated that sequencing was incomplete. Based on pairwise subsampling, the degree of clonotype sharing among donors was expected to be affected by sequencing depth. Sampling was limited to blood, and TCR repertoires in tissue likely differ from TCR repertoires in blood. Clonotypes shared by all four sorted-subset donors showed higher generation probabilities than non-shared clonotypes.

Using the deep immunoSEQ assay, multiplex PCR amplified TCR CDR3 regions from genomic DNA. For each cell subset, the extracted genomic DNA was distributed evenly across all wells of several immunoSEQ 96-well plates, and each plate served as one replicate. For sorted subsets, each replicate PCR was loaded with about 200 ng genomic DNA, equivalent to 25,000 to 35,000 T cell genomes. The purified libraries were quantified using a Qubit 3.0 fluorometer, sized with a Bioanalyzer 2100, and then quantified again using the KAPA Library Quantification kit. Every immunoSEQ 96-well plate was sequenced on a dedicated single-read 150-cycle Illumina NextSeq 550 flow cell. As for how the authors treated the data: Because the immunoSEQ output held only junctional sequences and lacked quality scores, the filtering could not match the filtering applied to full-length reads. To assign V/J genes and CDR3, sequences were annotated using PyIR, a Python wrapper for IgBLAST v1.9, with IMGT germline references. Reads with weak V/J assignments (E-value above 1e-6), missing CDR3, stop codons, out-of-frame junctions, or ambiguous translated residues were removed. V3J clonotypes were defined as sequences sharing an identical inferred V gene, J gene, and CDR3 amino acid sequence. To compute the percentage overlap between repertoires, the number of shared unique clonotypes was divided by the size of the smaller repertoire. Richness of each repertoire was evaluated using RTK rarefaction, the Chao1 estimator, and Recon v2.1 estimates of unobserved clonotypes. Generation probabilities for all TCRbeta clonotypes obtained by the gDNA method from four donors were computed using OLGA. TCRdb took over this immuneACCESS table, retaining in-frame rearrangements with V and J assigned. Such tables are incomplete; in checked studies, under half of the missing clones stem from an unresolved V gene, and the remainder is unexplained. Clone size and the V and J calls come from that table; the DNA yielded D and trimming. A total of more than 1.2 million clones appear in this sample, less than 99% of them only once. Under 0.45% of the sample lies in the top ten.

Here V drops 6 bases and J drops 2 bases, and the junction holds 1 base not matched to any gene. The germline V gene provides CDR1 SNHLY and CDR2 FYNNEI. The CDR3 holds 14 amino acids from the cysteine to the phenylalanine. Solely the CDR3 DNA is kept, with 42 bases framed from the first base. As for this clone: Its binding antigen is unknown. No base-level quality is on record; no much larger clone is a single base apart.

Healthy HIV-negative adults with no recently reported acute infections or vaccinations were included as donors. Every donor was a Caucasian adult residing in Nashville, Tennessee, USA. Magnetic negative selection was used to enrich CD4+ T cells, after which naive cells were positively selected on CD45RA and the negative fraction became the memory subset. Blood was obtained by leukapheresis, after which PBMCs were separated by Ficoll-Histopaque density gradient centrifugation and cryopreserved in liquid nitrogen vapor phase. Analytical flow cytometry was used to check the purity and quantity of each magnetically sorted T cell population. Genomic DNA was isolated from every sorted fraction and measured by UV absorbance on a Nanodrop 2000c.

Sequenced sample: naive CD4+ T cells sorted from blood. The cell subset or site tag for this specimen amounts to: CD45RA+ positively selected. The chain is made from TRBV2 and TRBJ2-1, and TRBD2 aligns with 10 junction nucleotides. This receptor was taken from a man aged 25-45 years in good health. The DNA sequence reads TGTGCCAGCAGCCTAGCGGGAGCCTACAATGAGCAGTTCTTC. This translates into CASSLAGAYNEQFF.